This TCR beta chain came from a study of blood T cell repertoires in COVID-19. The overall study: The United States, Italy and Spain supplied acute and convalescent COVID-19 samples.

How the authors handled the data: Researchers report that nucleated cell counts were estimated from reference gene primer amplification. TCRdb keeps only in-frame clones here, not all; method: immunoSEQ multiplex PCR. V and J calls and clone size are copied from that table; D and trimming were computed from the DNA. The table shows 30,000 to 35,000 clones, with approximately 85% occurring only once. V gave up 5 bases and J gave up 1 base, with 8 bases separating them. This CDR3 is built from 13 residues. Germline assignment: CDR1 SGHTA and CDR2 FQGNSA. The rearrangement joins TRBV7-2 to TRBJ2-5; D possibly corresponds to TRBD2 (6 bases). This clonotype originated in a man at least 80 years old with active COVID-19. Sequenced material: peripheral blood. The CDR3 loop reads CASSLGLQETQYF. The CDR3 nucleotides are TGTGCCAGCAGCCTGGGACTCCAAGAGACCCAGTACTTC. The full variable domain, its missing parts supplied by reference TRBV7-2 and TRBJ2-5, is GAGVSQSPSNKVTEKGKDVELRCDPISGHTALYWYRQSLGQGLEFLIYFQGNSAPDKSGLPSDRFSAERTGGSVSTLTIQRTQQEDSAVYLCASSLGLQETQYFGPGTRLLVL.